Shown below are 3 T cell receptor beta chains from a single sample sequenced in a study of blood T cell repertoires in COVID-19. Only in-frame clones appear in the TCRdb table, and some are missing; sequencing was by immunoSEQ multiplex PCR. This table holds about 140,000 clones, around 88% found once. Sequenced input: peripheral blood. The receptors originated from a human donor in a cohort sampled during active COVID-19.

The table lists this clone with a count of one. The chain combines TRBV15 with TRBJ2-6; D is uncertain. V was cut by 0 bases and J by 0 bases, with 9 bases left in between. The CDR3 spans 17 residues. The germline V gene encodes CDR1 LNHNV and CDR2 YYDKDF (reference sequence). Here the CDR3 reads CATSRDRADSGANVLTF. In DNA, the CDR3 is TGTGCCACCAGCAGAGATAGAGCCGACTCTGGGGCCAACGTCCTGACTTTC.

The V and J genes are TRBV6-1 and TRBJ2-1; 9 bases map to TRBD1. CDR3 length: 15 amino acids. J was trimmed by 5 bases and V by 1 base; bases with no gene match: 3. The V gene's germline CDR1 is MNHNS and CDR2 SASEGT. The CDR3 coding sequence is TGTGCCAGCAGTGAAGGGGACAGGGCCCACAATGAGCAGTTCTTC. Its protein product is CASSEGDRAHNEQFF.

On this clone itself: The junction does not match germline at one end; this may be a read error. V is TRBV4-3 and J is TRBJ2-7, with 14 bases matching TRBD2. The CDR3 has 14 amino acids. Germline V lookup: CDR1 LGHNA, CDR2 YSLEER. The CDR3 bases are TGCGCCAGCAGCCATCGACGGACTAGCGGGGGGATTCACTTC. It yields the protein CASSHRRTSGGIHF.